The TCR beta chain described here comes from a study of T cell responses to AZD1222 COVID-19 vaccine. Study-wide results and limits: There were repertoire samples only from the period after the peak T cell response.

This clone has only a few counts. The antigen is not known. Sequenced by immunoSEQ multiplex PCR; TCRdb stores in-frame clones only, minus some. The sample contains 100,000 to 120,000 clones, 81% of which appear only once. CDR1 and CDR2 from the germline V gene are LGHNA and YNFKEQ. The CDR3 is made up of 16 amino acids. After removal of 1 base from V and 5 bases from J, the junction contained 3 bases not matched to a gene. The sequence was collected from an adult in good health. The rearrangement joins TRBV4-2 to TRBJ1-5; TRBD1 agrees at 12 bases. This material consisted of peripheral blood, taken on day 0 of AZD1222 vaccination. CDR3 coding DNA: TGTGCCAGCAGCCAAGGGGACAGGGGGCATGATCAGCCCCAGCATTTT. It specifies CASSQGDRGHDQPQHF.